Listed below are T cell receptor beta chains from one sample, sequenced in a study of cytomegalovirus exposure and HLA in healthy donors. Generated by immunoSEQ multiplex PCR, the TCRdb table keeps only in-frame clones and is missing some. The sample shows about 160,000 clones, approximately 96% of them seen only once. The material sequenced was PBMCs. The source of these receptors is a woman between 18 and 30 years old in good health and CMV-seronegative. The CDR3 runs from the conserved cysteine through the conserved F or W. A D gene is named only where the DNA matches it firmly. Clone size is shown for a subset of rows, as once, few, many or a class of expanded clone.

clone_size: -
d_call: TRBD2
v_call: TRBV19
j_call: TRBJ2-7
cdr3_nt: TGTGCCAGTAGTTTCAGCGGGACCTACGAGCAGTACTTC
cdr3_aa: CASSFSGTYEQYF

clone_size: -
d_call: -
v_call: TRBV5-4
j_call: TRBJ1-1
cdr3_nt: TGTGCCAGCAGACTCGATTTCCTGTCCCGGAACACTGAAGCTTTCTTT
cdr3_aa: CASRLDFLSRNTEAFF

clone_size: -
d_call: TRBD1
v_call: TRBV11-2
j_call: TRBJ2-7
cdr3_nt: TGTGCCAGCAGCCCCCCCATGGACAGGGGCTACGAGCAGTACTTC
cdr3_aa: CASSPPMDRGYEQYF

clone_size: once
d_call: -
v_call: TRBV6-1
j_call: TRBJ1-6
cdr3_nt: TGTGCCAGCAGCCGGACAGAGATGTATAATTCACCCCTCCACTTT
cdr3_aa: CASSRTEMYNSPLHF

clone_size: -
d_call: TRBD2
v_call: TRBV30
j_call: TRBJ2-7
cdr3_nt: TGTGCCTGGACCGGGACTAGCGGCAGCTCCTACGAGCAGTACTTC
cdr3_aa: CAWTGTSGSSYEQYF

clone_size: -
d_call: TRBD1
v_call: TRBV6-1
j_call: TRBJ1-1
cdr3_nt: TGTGCCAGCAGTGAATGGGACAGAGGTCTGGGGACTGAAGCTTTCTTT
cdr3_aa: CASSEWDRGLGTEAFF

clone_size: -
d_call: TRBD1
v_call: TRBV10-3
j_call: TRBJ2-6
cdr3_nt: TGTGCCATCAGTGAGTCGGACAGGCCTGGGGCCAACGTCCTGACTTTC
cdr3_aa: CAISESDRPGANVLTF

clone_size: -
d_call: -
v_call: TRBV11-2
j_call: TRBJ2-7
cdr3_nt: TGTGCCAGCAGCTTAGTACAGTCTTCCTACGAGCAGTACTTC
cdr3_aa: CASSLVQSSYEQYF

clone_size: -
d_call: -
v_call: TRBV20-1
j_call: TRBJ1-1
cdr3_nt: TGCAGGTTGACAGGGAACACTGAAGCTTTCTTT
cdr3_aa: CRLTGNTEAFF

clone_size: -
d_call: -
v_call: TRBV4-2
j_call: TRBJ1-1
cdr3_nt: TGTGCCAGCAGCCAGGGGCCCCTGATGAACACTGAAGCTTTCTTT
cdr3_aa: CASSQGPLMNTEAFF

clone_size: -
d_call: -
v_call: TRBV30
j_call: TRBJ2-2
cdr3_nt: TGTGCCTGGACACAGGGGAACACCGGGGAGCTGTTTTTT
cdr3_aa: CAWTQGNTGELFF

clone_size: -
d_call: TRBD1
v_call: TRBV4-1
j_call: TRBJ2-7
cdr3_nt: TGCGCCAGCACCCCGATGACAGGGGAAGCCTACGAGCAGTACTTC
cdr3_aa: CASTPMTGEAYEQYF

clone_size: -
d_call: TRBD1
v_call: TRBV5-6
j_call: TRBJ1-3
cdr3_nt: TGTGCCAGCAGCTTGGCCGGGACAGGGCGAAACACCATATATTTT
cdr3_aa: CASSLAGTGRNTIYF

clone_size: -
d_call: TRBD2
v_call: TRBV6-5
j_call: TRBJ2-1
cdr3_nt: TGTGCCAGCAGTTACTCGAGCGGGGGGGCCCTCGAGCAGTTCTTC
cdr3_aa: CASSYSSGGALEQFF

clone_size: -
d_call: TRBD2
v_call: TRBV7-3
j_call: TRBJ2-3
cdr3_nt: TGTGCCAGCAGCCTAGCGGGGGGCAATACGCAGTATTTT
cdr3_aa: CASSLAGGNTQYF

clone_size: -
d_call: -
v_call: TRBV6-6
j_call: TRBJ1-1
cdr3_nt: TGTGCCACCTCCCCCCCGAACACTGAAGCTTTCTTT
cdr3_aa: CATSPPNTEAFF

clone_size: -
d_call: -
v_call: TRBV7-2
j_call: TRBJ2-7
cdr3_nt: TGTGCCAGCAGCTACCCCACCGCCGGGGGCGAGCAGTACTTC
cdr3_aa: CASSYPTAGGEQYF

clone_size: -
d_call: -
v_call: TRBV7-3
j_call: TRBJ2-1
cdr3_nt: TGTGCCAGCAGCTTATCAGGCTACAGCTCCTACAATGAGCAGTTCTTC
cdr3_aa: CASSLSGYSSYNEQFF

clone_size: once
d_call: TRBD2
v_call: TRBV7-3
j_call: TRBJ2-7
cdr3_nt: TGTGCCAGCAGCCTGGAGCGGGGCGAGCAGTACTTC
cdr3_aa: CASSLERGEQYF

clone_size: -
d_call: -
v_call: TRBV5-1
j_call: TRBJ1-3
cdr3_nt: TGCGCCAGCAGCTCCGCAGGGATGGCTGGAAACACCATATATTTT
cdr3_aa: CASSSAGMAGNTIYF

clone_size: -
d_call: TRBD1
v_call: TRBV7-3
j_call: TRBJ1-2
cdr3_nt: TGTGCCAGCAGCTTAGGTCCACAGGGGAAAGATGGCTACACCTTC
cdr3_aa: CASSLGPQGKDGYTF

clone_size: -
d_call: TRBD2
v_call: TRBV5-4
j_call: TRBJ2-2
cdr3_nt: TGTGCCAGCAGCGTGAGGACTGGGACTACGAACACCGGGGAGCTGTTTTTT
cdr3_aa: CASSVRTGTTNTGELFF

clone_size: -
d_call: -
v_call: TRBV25-1
j_call: TRBJ2-7
cdr3_nt: TGTGCCAGCAGTGTACAGGTTACGGGTGAGCAGTACTTC
cdr3_aa: CASSVQVTGEQYF

clone_size: -
d_call: TRBD1
v_call: TRBV27
j_call: TRBJ1-2
cdr3_nt: TGTGCCAGCAGTTCCACAGGGGGCGCCGGCTATGGCTACACCTTC
cdr3_aa: CASSSTGGAGYGYTF

clone_size: -
d_call: TRBD1
v_call: TRBV7-6
j_call: TRBJ2-1
cdr3_nt: TGTGCCAGCAGCTTAGAAGGGACAGGGGGGCGTGAGCAGTTCTTC
cdr3_aa: CASSLEGTGGREQFF

clone_size: -
d_call: -
v_call: TRBV30
j_call: TRBJ1-4
cdr3_nt: TGTGCCTGGAGTGCCGCTGATGGGAGGATTAATGAAAAACTGTTTTTT
cdr3_aa: CAWSAADGRINEKLFF

clone_size: -
d_call: -
v_call: TRBV7-9
j_call: TRBJ1-2
cdr3_nt: TGTGCCAGCAGCTTAAATCGAGAAAGAGGAAAGAGATATGGCTACACCTTC
cdr3_aa: CASSLNRERGKRYGYTF

clone_size: -
d_call: TRBD2
v_call: TRBV5-1
j_call: TRBJ2-1
cdr3_nt: TGCGCCAGCAGCTTCCTAGCGGGGGGGCCCAATGAGCAGTTCTTC
cdr3_aa: CASSFLAGGPNEQFF

clone_size: -
d_call: -
v_call: TRBV11-3
j_call: TRBJ2-1
cdr3_nt: TGTGCCAGCAGCCCCAGAGGAGGTGAGCAGTTCTTC
cdr3_aa: CASSPRGGEQFF

clone_size: -
d_call: TRBD1
v_call: TRBV11-3
j_call: TRBJ2-7
cdr3_nt: TGTGCCAGCAGCTCTGGGACAGGGGCATCCTACGAGCAGTACTTC
cdr3_aa: CASSSGTGASYEQYF

clone_size: -
d_call: -
v_call: TRBV6-1
j_call: TRBJ2-5
cdr3_nt: TGTGCCAGCAGGTTTGGGACAATTTCACAAGAGACCCAGTACTTC
cdr3_aa: CASRFGTISQETQYF

clone_size: few
d_call: -
v_call: TRBV2
j_call: TRBJ1-5
cdr3_nt: TGTGCCAGCAATTCCGGGTCGGGGGATCAGCCCCAGCATTTT
cdr3_aa: CASNSGSGDQPQHF

clone_size: once
d_call: -
v_call: TRBV4-3
j_call: TRBJ1-1
cdr3_nt: TGCGCCAGCAGCCAAGATACAGCAAATCGAAAAGCTTTCTTT
cdr3_aa: CASSQDTANRKAFF

clone_size: -
d_call: -
v_call: TRBV6-5
j_call: TRBJ1-1
cdr3_nt: TGTGCCAGCAGCGCGGCGGGGAGAGGGAACACTGAAGCTTTCTTT
cdr3_aa: CASSAAGRGNTEAFF

clone_size: -
d_call: TRBD1
v_call: TRBV6-6
j_call: TRBJ2-7
cdr3_nt: TGTGCCAGCAGAGGACAGGGGGGATCCTACGAGCAGTACTTC
cdr3_aa: CASRGQGGSYEQYF

clone_size: -
d_call: TRBD1
v_call: TRBV30
j_call: TRBJ1-5
cdr3_nt: TGTGCCTGGGACAGGGGCAATCAGCCCCAGCATTTT
cdr3_aa: CAWDRGNQPQHF

clone_size: -
d_call: -
v_call: TRBV9
j_call: TRBJ1-1
cdr3_nt: TGTGCCAGCAGCGAGGACCCCGGGACATTTGAAGCTTTCTTT
cdr3_aa: CASSEDPGTFEAFF

clone_size: -
d_call: -
v_call: TRBV25-1
j_call: TRBJ2-7
cdr3_nt: TGTGCCAGTCAGGGGAACGCTTACGAGCAGTACTTC
cdr3_aa: CASQGNAYEQYF

clone_size: -
d_call: TRBD1
v_call: TRBV10-3
j_call: TRBJ2-7
cdr3_nt: TGTGCCATCAGTGAGAGACAGGGGTCAATCTACGAGCAGTACTTC
cdr3_aa: CAISERQGSIYEQYF

clone_size: -
d_call: -
v_call: TRBV18
j_call: TRBJ1-4
cdr3_nt: TGTGCCAGCCTAGCAGGGGCTAATGAAAAACTGTTTTTT
cdr3_aa: CASLAGANEKLFF

clone_size: -
d_call: -
v_call: TRBV29-1
j_call: TRBJ2-7
cdr3_nt: TGCAGCGTTAAAGCGGGTAACTCCTACGAGCAGTACTTC
cdr3_aa: CSVKAGNSYEQYF

clone_size: -
d_call: TRBD2
v_call: TRBV13
j_call: TRBJ2-7
cdr3_nt: TGTGCCAGCAGCCCGGGGGGGTCCTACGAGCAGTACTTC
cdr3_aa: CASSPGGSYEQYF

clone_size: -
d_call: -
v_call: TRBV27
j_call: TRBJ2-5
cdr3_nt: TGTGCCAGCAGTCACCGTGGCCTGGGGCGGAGCCAAGAGACCCAGTACTTC
cdr3_aa: CASSHRGLGRSQETQYF

clone_size: once
d_call: TRBD1
v_call: TRBV4-3
j_call: TRBJ1-2
cdr3_nt: TGCGCCAGCAGCCAAACTCCAGGGGGCGCGTTGGGCTACACCTTC
cdr3_aa: CASSQTPGGALGYTF

clone_size: -
d_call: -
v_call: TRBV11-2
j_call: TRBJ2-7
cdr3_nt: TGTGCCAGCAGCTTAGTGCTCTCGGGAGAGCAGTACTTC
cdr3_aa: CASSLVLSGEQYF

clone_size: -
d_call: -
v_call: TRBV6-6
j_call: TRBJ1-1
cdr3_nt: TGTGCCAGCAGTCGGGGAGGGGATAACACTGAAGCTTTCTTT
cdr3_aa: CASSRGGDNTEAFF

clone_size: -
d_call: TRBD1
v_call: TRBV2
j_call: TRBJ1-1
cdr3_nt: TGTGCCAGCAGTGACCAGGGGGCTGGTTTGAACACTGAAGCTTTCTTT
cdr3_aa: CASSDQGAGLNTEAFF

clone_size: -
d_call: -
v_call: TRBV7-9
j_call: TRBJ1-2
cdr3_nt: TGTGCCAGCAGCTTCCCAAACTATGGCTACACCTTC
cdr3_aa: CASSFPNYGYTF

clone_size: once
d_call: -
v_call: TRBV6-5
j_call: TRBJ1-4
cdr3_nt: TGTGCCAGCAGCCGGGAGGGGGGAACTAATGAAAAACTGTTTTTT
cdr3_aa: CASSREGGTNEKLFF

clone_size: -
d_call: -
v_call: TRBV5-6
j_call: TRBJ1-5
cdr3_nt: TGTGCCAGCACCTTAGGGGTCAGCGGCAATCAGCCCCAGCATTTT
cdr3_aa: CASTLGVSGNQPQHF

clone_size: -
d_call: -
v_call: TRBV4-1
j_call: TRBJ2-3
cdr3_nt: TGCGCCAGCAGCCAAGTGGCTAGTCAAGTGTATTTT
cdr3_aa: CASSQVASQVYF